This T cell receptor (beta chain) was retrieved from a study of blood T cells in healthy people across ages. This clonotype was detected many times. Antigen unknown. A sample-barcoded 5' primer and a J-beta primer mix were used in a second PCR of roughly 7 to 11 cycles. Using its own MiXCR run on the 5' RACE reads, TCRdb lists one record per CDR3 protein. The table shows roughly 790,000 distinct CDR3 sequences, with roughly two fifths occurring only once. Trimming shortened V by 5 bases and J by 1 base, and 9 bases separated the two germline ends. CDR3 length equals 13 residues. Germline V CDR1 and CDR2: SGHTA, FQGTGA. Study-level findings and limits: PBMC samples, being unsorted, prevented any conclusive comparison of naive and antigen-experienced cells. Older age went with lower TCR beta diversity per million T cells, in a roughly linear way.

The sequence was collected from a woman in her sixties or seventies in good health. The specimen was blood. This chain links TRBV7-3 with TRBJ2-7; D might be TRBD1 (6 bases). In nucleotides, the CDR3 is TGTGCCAGCAGCATAGGACAGTCCTACGAGCAGTACTTC. Protein product: CASSIGQSYEQYF.